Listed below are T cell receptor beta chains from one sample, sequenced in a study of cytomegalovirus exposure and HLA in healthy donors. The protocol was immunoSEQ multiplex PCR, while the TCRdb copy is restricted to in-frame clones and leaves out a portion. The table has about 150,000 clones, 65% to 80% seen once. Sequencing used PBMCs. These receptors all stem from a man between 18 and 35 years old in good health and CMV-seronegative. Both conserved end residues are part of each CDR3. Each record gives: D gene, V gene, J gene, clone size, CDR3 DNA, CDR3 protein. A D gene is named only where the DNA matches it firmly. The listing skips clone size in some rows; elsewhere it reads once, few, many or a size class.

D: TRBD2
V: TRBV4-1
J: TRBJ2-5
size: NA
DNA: TGCGCCAGCAGCCGAATAGCGGGGGAGGGGGAGACCCAGTACTTC
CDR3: CASSRIAGEGETQYF

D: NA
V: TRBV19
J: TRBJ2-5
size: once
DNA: TGTGCCAGTAGTATAGTACGCCGGAGTGAGACCCAGTACTTC
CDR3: CASSIVRRSETQYF

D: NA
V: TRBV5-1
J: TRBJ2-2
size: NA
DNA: TGCGCCAGCAGCTCCATACAGGTTACCGGGGAGCTGTTTTTT
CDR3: CASSSIQVTGELFF

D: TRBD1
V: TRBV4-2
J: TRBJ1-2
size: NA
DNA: TGTGCCAGCAGCCAAAACAGGGGCCGGGGAGGTCCCACGGCCTCTGATATCTATGGCTACACCTTC
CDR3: CASSQNRGRGGPTASDIYGYTF

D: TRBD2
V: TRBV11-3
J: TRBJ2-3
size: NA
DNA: TGTGCCAGCAGCCCGGGGACTATAACAGATACGCAGTATTTT
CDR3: CASSPGTITDTQYF

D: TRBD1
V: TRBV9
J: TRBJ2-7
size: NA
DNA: TGTGCCAGCAGCGTTCGACAGGGAAACGAGCAGTACTTC
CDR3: CASSVRQGNEQYF

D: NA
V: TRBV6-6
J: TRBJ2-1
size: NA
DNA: TGTGCCAGCAGTTATAACGGACATTACAATGAGCAGTTCTTC
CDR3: CASSYNGHYNEQFF

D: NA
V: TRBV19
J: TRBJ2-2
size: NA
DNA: TGTGCCAGTACTACACGACACCGCACCGGGGAGCTGTTTTTT
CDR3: CASTTRHRTGELFF

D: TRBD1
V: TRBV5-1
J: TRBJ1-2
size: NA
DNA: TGCGCCAGCAGCTTGGGCCAGGGGGGAACCTATGGCTACACCTTC
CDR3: CASSLGQGGTYGYTF

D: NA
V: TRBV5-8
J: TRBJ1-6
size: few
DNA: TGTGCCAGCAGCTTCTGGCCACCTAATTCACCCCTCCACTTT
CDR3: CASSFWPPNSPLHF

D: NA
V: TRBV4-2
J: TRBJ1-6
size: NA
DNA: TGTGCCAGCAGCCAAGTGGGACTATTTAATTCACCCCTCCACTTT
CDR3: CASSQVGLFNSPLHF

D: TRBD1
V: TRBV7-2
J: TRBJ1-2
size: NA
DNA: TGTGCCAGCAGCTTAGTAGTCGGAGGGGGCGTCTCTGGCTACACCTTC
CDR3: CASSLVVGGGVSGYTF

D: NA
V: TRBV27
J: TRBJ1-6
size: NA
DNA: TGTGCCAGCACGACCCACCCGGACAGAAGGGGTAATTCACCCCTCCACTTT
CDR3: CASTTHPDRRGNSPLHF

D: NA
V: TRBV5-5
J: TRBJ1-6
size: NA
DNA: TGTGCCAGCAGCTTGAAGGAGAGCTCCTATAATTCACCCCTCCACTTT
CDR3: CASSLKESSYNSPLHF

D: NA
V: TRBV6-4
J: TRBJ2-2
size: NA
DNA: TGTGCCAGCAGTGACTCCCCGACAGGAACGAACACCGGGGAGCTGTTTTTT
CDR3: CASSDSPTGTNTGELFF

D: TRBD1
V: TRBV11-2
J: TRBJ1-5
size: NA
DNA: TGTGCCAGCAGCTCGGGACAGGGAAGCAATCAGCCCCAGCATTTT
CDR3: CASSSGQGSNQPQHF

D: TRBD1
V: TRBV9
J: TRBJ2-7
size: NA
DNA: TGTGCCAGCAGCTACAACCGAAGGACAGGGCGATACGAGCAGTACTTC
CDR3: CASSYNRRTGRYEQYF

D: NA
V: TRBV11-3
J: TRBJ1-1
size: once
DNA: TGTGCCAGCAGCTTCGGTTCGAGGGGGGGCACTGAAGCTTTCTTT
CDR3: CASSFGSRGGTEAFF

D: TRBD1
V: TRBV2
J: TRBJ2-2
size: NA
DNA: TGTGCCAGCACCCGACAGGGGGCGGGAGCCGGGGAGCTGTTTTTT
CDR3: CASTRQGAGAGELFF

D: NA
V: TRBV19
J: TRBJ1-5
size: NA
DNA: TGTGCCAGTAGTATATTGGGAGGTCAGCCCCAGCATTTT
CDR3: CASSILGGQPQHF

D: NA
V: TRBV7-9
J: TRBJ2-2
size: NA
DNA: TGTGCCAGCAGCCCCCGGCGGGCCGACACCGGGGAGCTGTTTTTT
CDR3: CASSPRRADTGELFF

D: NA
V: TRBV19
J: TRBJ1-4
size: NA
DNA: TGTGCCAGTACCCCGGGGGGGATCGCAACTAATGAAAAACTGTTTTTT
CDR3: CASTPGGIATNEKLFF

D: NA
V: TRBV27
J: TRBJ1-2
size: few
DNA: TGTGCCAGCAGTTTGCGCAGGGAAGATGGCTACACCTTC
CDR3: CASSLRREDGYTF

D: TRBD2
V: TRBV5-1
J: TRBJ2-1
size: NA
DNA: TGCGCCAGCAGCTTGGCCCGGACTAGCGGGGGGGTTGACAGGAGGAATGAGCAGTTCTTC
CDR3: CASSLARTSGGVDRRNEQFF

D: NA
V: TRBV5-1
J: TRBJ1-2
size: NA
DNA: TGCGCCAGCAGCTTGGAACAGGGTTCTAACTATGGCTACACCTTC
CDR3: CASSLEQGSNYGYTF

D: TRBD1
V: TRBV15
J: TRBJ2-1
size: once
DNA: TGTGCCACCAGCGGAGTCGGGACAGAAACCTACAATGAGCAGTTCTTC
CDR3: CATSGVGTETYNEQFF

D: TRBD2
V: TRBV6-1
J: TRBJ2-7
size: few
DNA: TGTGCCAGCAGTGAAGAGGGAGCGGGGCCCTACGAGCAGTACTTC
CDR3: CASSEEGAGPYEQYF

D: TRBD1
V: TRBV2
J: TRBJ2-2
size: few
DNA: TGTGCCAGCAGTCGGGACAGGCCCAACCTGAACACCGGGGAGCTGTTTTTT
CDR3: CASSRDRPNLNTGELFF

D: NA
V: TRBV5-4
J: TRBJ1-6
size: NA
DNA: TGTGCCAGCAGCTTGTGGCAGGTTAATTCACCCCTCCACTTT
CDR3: CASSLWQVNSPLHF

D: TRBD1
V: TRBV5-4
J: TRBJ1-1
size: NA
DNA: TGTGCCAGCAGCTGGACAGGGTTTAACACTGAAGCTTTCTTT
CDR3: CASSWTGFNTEAFF

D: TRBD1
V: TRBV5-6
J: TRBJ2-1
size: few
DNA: TGTGCCAGCAGCTACAGACAGGGGGATGAGCAGTTCTTC
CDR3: CASSYRQGDEQFF

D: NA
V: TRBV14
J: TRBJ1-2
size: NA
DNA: TGTGCCAGCAGCCCCGGGGTGGGCTATGGCTACACCTTC
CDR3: CASSPGVGYGYTF

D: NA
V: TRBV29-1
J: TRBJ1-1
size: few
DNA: TGCAGCGTTGCAGGTTTAGGAACTGAAGCTTTCTTT
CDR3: CSVAGLGTEAFF

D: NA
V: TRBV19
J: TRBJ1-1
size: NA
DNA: TGTGCCAGTAACTCTCGAGGGTCATCGGACACTGAAGCTTTCTTT
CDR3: CASNSRGSSDTEAFF

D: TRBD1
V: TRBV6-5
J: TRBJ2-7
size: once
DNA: TGTGCCAGCAGTTACTCTGGACAGGATCCTTGGGAGCAGTACTTC
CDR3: CASSYSGQDPWEQYF

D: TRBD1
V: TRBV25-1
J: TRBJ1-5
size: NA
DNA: TGTGCCAGCAGTTCCCCGGGACAGGGAGATCAGCCCCAGCATTTT
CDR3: CASSSPGQGDQPQHF

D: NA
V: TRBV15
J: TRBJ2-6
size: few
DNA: TGTGCCACCAGCAATGACAGTATTTCTGGGGCCAACGGCCTGACTTTC
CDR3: CATSNDSISGANGLTF

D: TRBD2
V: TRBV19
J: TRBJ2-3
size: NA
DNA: TGTGCCAGTAGTAACGGACTAGCGGCTAGCACAGATACGCAGTATTTT
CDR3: CASSNGLAASTDTQYF

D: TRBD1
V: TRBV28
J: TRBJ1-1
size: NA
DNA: TGTGCCAGCAGTTTGCGGACAGGGGAGACTGAAGCTTTCTTT
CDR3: CASSLRTGETEAFF

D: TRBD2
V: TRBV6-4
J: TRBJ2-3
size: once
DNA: TGTGCCAGCAGTGCTAGCGGGGGCACAGATACGCAGTATTTT
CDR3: CASSASGGTDTQYF

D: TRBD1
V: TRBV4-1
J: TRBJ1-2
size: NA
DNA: TGCGCCAGCAGCTGGTCACAGGGGTACTATGGCTACACCTTC
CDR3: CASSWSQGYYGYTF

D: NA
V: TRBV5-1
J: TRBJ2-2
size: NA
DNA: TGCGCCAGCAGCTTGTCGACTACCAACACCGGGGAGCTGTTTTTT
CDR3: CASSLSTTNTGELFF